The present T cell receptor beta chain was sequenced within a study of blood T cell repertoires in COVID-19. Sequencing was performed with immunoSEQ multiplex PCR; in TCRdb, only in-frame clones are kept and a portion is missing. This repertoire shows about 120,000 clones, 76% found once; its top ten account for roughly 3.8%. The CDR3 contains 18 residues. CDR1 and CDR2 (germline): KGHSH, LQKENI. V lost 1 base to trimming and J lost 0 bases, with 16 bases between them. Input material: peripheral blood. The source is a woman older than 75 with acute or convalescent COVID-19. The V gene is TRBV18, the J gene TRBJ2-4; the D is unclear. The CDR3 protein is CASSPRSPLEIAKNIQYF. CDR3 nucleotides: TGTGCCAGCTCACCACGTAGTCCTTTGGAGATAGCCAAAAACATTCAGTACTTC. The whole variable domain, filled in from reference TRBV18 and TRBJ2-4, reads NAGVMQNPRHLVRRRGQEARLRCSPMKGHSHVYWYRQLPEEGLKFMVYLQKENIIDESGMPKERFSAEFPKEGPSILRIQQVVRGDSAAYFCASSPRSPLEIAKNIQYFGAGTRLSVL.